This is a list of T cell receptor beta chains from one sample in a study of lymphopenia after photon versus proton radiotherapy. Assay used: immunoSEQ multiplex PCR; TCRdb lists only in-frame clones, some missing. The sample lists about 65,000 clones, about 89% occurring once. The specimen was peripheral blood, collected from a patient treated with proton-based radiotherapy. These receptors came from a man older than 75 with esophageal cancer. Both conserved end residues are part of each CDR3. D genes are given only for firm matches. For some rows the clone size is stated as once, few or many, or as a class when expanded; others skip it.

CDR3 DNA: TGTGCCAGCAGCCGGACCATGCTGGTGAACACTGAAGCTTTCTTT
CDR3 protein: CASSRTMLVNTEAFF
J gene: TRBJ1-1
D gene: NA
clone size: NA
V gene: TRBV27

CDR3 DNA: TGTGCCAGCAGTTCCGCCATAGAACAGGGGGATGAAAAACTGTTTTTT
CDR3 protein: CASSSAIEQGDEKLFF
J gene: TRBJ1-4
D gene: TRBD1
clone size: NA
V gene: TRBV6-6

CDR3 DNA: TGTGCCAGCAGCTTGGCTGGCAATCAGCCCCAGCATTTT
CDR3 protein: CASSLAGNQPQHF
J gene: TRBJ1-5
D gene: NA
clone size: few
V gene: TRBV27

CDR3 DNA: TGTGCCAGCAGCCGGCCCGGGGCCACAACTAATGAAAAACTGTTTTTT
CDR3 protein: CASSRPGATTNEKLFF
J gene: TRBJ1-4
D gene: NA
clone size: NA
V gene: TRBV7-2

CDR3 DNA: TGTGCCAGCAGCCCCCTAGCGGGGGGCTCAGATACGCAGTATTTT
CDR3 protein: CASSPLAGGSDTQYF
J gene: TRBJ2-3
D gene: TRBD2
clone size: once
V gene: TRBV5-6

CDR3 DNA: TGTGCCTGGAGGTGGGGGGTCACTGAAGCTTTCTTT
CDR3 protein: CAWRWGVTEAFF
J gene: TRBJ1-1
D gene: NA
clone size: NA
V gene: TRBV30

CDR3 DNA: TGTGCCAGCAGTCCTACAGGGGCAACCTACGAGCAGTACTTC
CDR3 protein: CASSPTGATYEQYF
J gene: TRBJ2-7
D gene: TRBD1
clone size: NA
V gene: TRBV28

CDR3 DNA: TGTGCCAGCAGCCCCCAATTGAGGGGCACTGAAGCTTTCTTT
CDR3 protein: CASSPQLRGTEAFF
J gene: TRBJ1-1
D gene: NA
clone size: NA
V gene: TRBV11-2

CDR3 DNA: TGCGCCAGCAGCCCGGAGGGACAGCTCTCCAATGAAAAACTGTTTTTT
CDR3 protein: CASSPEGQLSNEKLFF
J gene: TRBJ1-4
D gene: TRBD1
clone size: once
V gene: TRBV5-1

CDR3 DNA: TGCGCCAGCAGTCCCAGGGGAAGCTCCTACGAGCAGTACTTC
CDR3 protein: CASSPRGSSYEQYF
J gene: TRBJ2-7
D gene: NA
clone size: NA
V gene: TRBV5-1

CDR3 DNA: TGTGCCAGCAGCTTGGGTACAGGGGGGTACAATGAGCAGTTCTTC
CDR3 protein: CASSLGTGGYNEQFF
J gene: TRBJ2-1
D gene: TRBD1
clone size: NA
V gene: TRBV5-5

CDR3 DNA: TGTGCCAGCAGCCCTACGGGACTAGGCGCCAATGAGCAGTTCTTC
CDR3 protein: CASSPTGLGANEQFF
J gene: TRBJ2-1
D gene: TRBD2
clone size: NA
V gene: TRBV9

CDR3 DNA: TGCGCCAGCAGCTTGGCGGGTCCAGGGTATGCAGATACGCAGTATTTT
CDR3 protein: CASSLAGPGYADTQYF
J gene: TRBJ2-3
D gene: NA
clone size: NA
V gene: TRBV5-1

CDR3 DNA: TGTGCCAGCAGCTTAGGGGTTAGGAGCGGGGCCAACGTCCTGACTTTC
CDR3 protein: CASSLGVRSGANVLTF
J gene: TRBJ2-6
D gene: NA
clone size: NA
V gene: TRBV7-2

CDR3 DNA: TGTGCCAGCTCACGGGGACTAGCGGGGTCCCCAGCTCGGGAGCAGTACTTC
CDR3 protein: CASSRGLAGSPAREQYF
J gene: TRBJ2-5
D gene: TRBD2
clone size: NA
V gene: TRBV18

CDR3 DNA: TGCGCCAGCAGCTTGGCCCGTAGGGACAGGGGATATGGCTACACCTTC
CDR3 protein: CASSLARRDRGYGYTF
J gene: TRBJ1-2
D gene: TRBD1
clone size: NA
V gene: TRBV5-1

CDR3 DNA: TGTGCCAGCAGCTTATTGGTGTCGTGGGGCTCCTACGAGCAGTACTTC
CDR3 protein: CASSLLVSWGSYEQYF
J gene: TRBJ2-7
D gene: NA
clone size: NA
V gene: TRBV7-8

CDR3 DNA: TGTGCCAGCTCACAGACAGAGCCCAGCTACGAGCAGTACTTC
CDR3 protein: CASSQTEPSYEQYF
J gene: TRBJ2-7
D gene: NA
clone size: NA
V gene: TRBV18

CDR3 DNA: TGTGCCAGCAGCCCGCGGGACATTTTGGGCTACACCTTC
CDR3 protein: CASSPRDILGYTF
J gene: TRBJ1-2
D gene: NA
clone size: NA
V gene: TRBV2

CDR3 DNA: TGTGCCAGCTGGCAGGGGCTCTCCTACGAGCAGTACTTC
CDR3 protein: CASWQGLSYEQYF
J gene: TRBJ2-7
D gene: NA
clone size: NA
V gene: TRBV6-5

CDR3 DNA: TGTGCCAGCTCACCACCGCTAGGGACCACCTACGAGCAGTACTTC
CDR3 protein: CASSPPLGTTYEQYF
J gene: TRBJ2-7
D gene: NA
clone size: NA
V gene: TRBV18

CDR3 DNA: TGCGCCAGCAGCCAGGATCCAACTCAGGGGTGGCGCGAGCAGTACTTC
CDR3 protein: CASSQDPTQGWREQYF
J gene: TRBJ2-7
D gene: NA
clone size: NA
V gene: TRBV4-3

CDR3 DNA: TGTGCCAGCGGCACAGCCTTCTCTGGAAACACCATATATTTT
CDR3 protein: CASGTAFSGNTIYF
J gene: TRBJ1-3
D gene: NA
clone size: NA
V gene: TRBV6-1

CDR3 DNA: TGTGCCTGGAGTGTAGGAGGGGGAATTACTGAAGCTTTCTTT
CDR3 protein: CAWSVGGGITEAFF
J gene: TRBJ1-1
D gene: NA
clone size: NA
V gene: TRBV30

CDR3 DNA: TGTGCCAGCAGTTTCGGACAGACGAACACTGAAGCTTTCTTT
CDR3 protein: CASSFGQTNTEAFF
J gene: TRBJ1-1
D gene: NA
clone size: NA
V gene: TRBV6-6

CDR3 DNA: TGTGCCAGCAGTTTAAACGAGCAGTACTTC
CDR3 protein: CASSLNEQYF
J gene: TRBJ2-7
D gene: NA
clone size: NA
V gene: TRBV28

CDR3 DNA: TGTGCCAGCTCACCTTTGGGGTCGACTGAAGCTTTCTTT
CDR3 protein: CASSPLGSTEAFF
J gene: TRBJ1-1
D gene: NA
clone size: NA
V gene: TRBV18

CDR3 DNA: TGCGCCACGAGACCGGGACAGGCGTTCGATACGCAGTATTTT
CDR3 protein: CATRPGQAFDTQYF
J gene: TRBJ2-3
D gene: TRBD1
clone size: NA
V gene: TRBV5-1

CDR3 DNA: TGTGCCAGCAGCTTCTTCTTGACTAGCGGGGGCACAGATACGCAGTATTTT
CDR3 protein: CASSFFLTSGGTDTQYF
J gene: TRBJ2-3
D gene: TRBD2
clone size: NA
V gene: TRBV7-6

CDR3 DNA: TGTGCCAGCTCACCCGGACAGATAGAGACCCAGTACTTC
CDR3 protein: CASSPGQIETQYF
J gene: TRBJ2-5
D gene: NA
clone size: NA
V gene: TRBV18

CDR3 DNA: TGTGCCAGCTCACCTACAGAAGACATGGGACATGGCTACACCTTC
CDR3 protein: CASSPTEDMGHGYTF
J gene: TRBJ1-2
D gene: NA
clone size: NA
V gene: TRBV18

CDR3 DNA: TGTGCCAGTAGTGTACAGGGACCCTACGAGCAGTACTTC
CDR3 protein: CASSVQGPYEQYF
J gene: TRBJ2-7
D gene: NA
clone size: NA
V gene: TRBV19

CDR3 DNA: TGCAGCGCTCCCGGGCTAGCGGGAGTGGCCCAGTACTTC
CDR3 protein: CSAPGLAGVAQYF
J gene: TRBJ2-5
D gene: TRBD2
clone size: NA
V gene: TRBV29-1

CDR3 DNA: TGTGCCAGCAGCTCATCGACTAGCGGGAGACTCTACGAGCAGTACTTC
CDR3 protein: CASSSSTSGRLYEQYF
J gene: TRBJ2-7
D gene: TRBD2
clone size: NA
V gene: TRBV5-4

CDR3 DNA: TGTGCCAGCAGTAGGAGTCCCATCTATGGCTACACCTTC
CDR3 protein: CASSRSPIYGYTF
J gene: TRBJ1-2
D gene: NA
clone size: NA
V gene: TRBV2

CDR3 DNA: TGCGCCAGCAGCGAGGGGACAGGGATTGATGTCGGGGAGCTGTTTTTT
CDR3 protein: CASSEGTGIDVGELFF
J gene: TRBJ2-2
D gene: TRBD1
clone size: NA
V gene: TRBV5-1

CDR3 DNA: TGTGCCAGCAGTCCATATCGACTAGACAGGGGGCTGAACACCGGGGAGCTGTTTTTT
CDR3 protein: CASSPYRLDRGLNTGELFF
J gene: TRBJ2-2
D gene: TRBD1
clone size: NA
V gene: TRBV28

CDR3 DNA: TGTGCCAGCAGTTTATCCCCCTCCGGTCTTTTGAATTCACCCCTCCACTTT
CDR3 protein: CASSLSPSGLLNSPLHF
J gene: TRBJ1-6
D gene: NA
clone size: NA
V gene: TRBV27

CDR3 DNA: TGTGCCAGCTCACCACAGACGGGATCAAGAGATACGCAGTATTTT
CDR3 protein: CASSPQTGSRDTQYF
J gene: TRBJ2-3
D gene: NA
clone size: NA
V gene: TRBV18

CDR3 DNA: TGTGCCATCAGCGCCGGGACAACCTCCTACGAGCAGTACTTC
CDR3 protein: CAISAGTTSYEQYF
J gene: TRBJ2-7
D gene: NA
clone size: NA
V gene: TRBV10-3

CDR3 DNA: TGTGCCAGCAGCTTACGACAGGGAACTGGAAACACCATATATTTT
CDR3 protein: CASSLRQGTGNTIYF
J gene: TRBJ1-3
D gene: TRBD1
clone size: NA
V gene: TRBV7-9

CDR3 DNA: TGTGCCATCAGTGGCGGGGCCATAGGGGGTAACTATGGCTACACCTTC
CDR3 protein: CAISGGAIGGNYGYTF
J gene: TRBJ1-2
D gene: NA
clone size: NA
V gene: TRBV10-3

CDR3 DNA: TGTGCCAGCAGCGTAGGGGCAGGTTCTCTGGACATTCAGTACTTC
CDR3 protein: CASSVGAGSLDIQYF
J gene: TRBJ2-4
D gene: NA
clone size: NA
V gene: TRBV9

CDR3 DNA: TGTGCCAGCAGCTTACTCGGGGGCGGGGTGGCAGATACGCAGTATTTT
CDR3 protein: CASSLLGGGVADTQYF
J gene: TRBJ2-3
D gene: NA
clone size: NA
V gene: TRBV7-9

CDR3 DNA: TGCGCCAGCAGCTTGGGATTGGGGGAGACCCAGTACTTC
CDR3 protein: CASSLGLGETQYF
J gene: TRBJ2-5
D gene: NA
clone size: NA
V gene: TRBV5-1

CDR3 DNA: TGTGCCAGCAGTTTATTTCGGGACTTTCAGTTCTTC
CDR3 protein: CASSLFRDFQFF
J gene: TRBJ2-1
D gene: NA
clone size: NA
V gene: TRBV28

CDR3 DNA: TGTGCCAGTAGTATAGGAGGGACAGGGGGAACAGATACGCAGTATTTT
CDR3 protein: CASSIGGTGGTDTQYF
J gene: TRBJ2-3
D gene: TRBD1
clone size: once
V gene: TRBV19

CDR3 DNA: TGTGCCAGTAGTATCGGCGGGAAATACACTGAAGCTTTCTTT
CDR3 protein: CASSIGGKYTEAFF
J gene: TRBJ1-1
D gene: NA
clone size: NA
V gene: TRBV19

CDR3 DNA: TGTGCCAGCGGCAACAGGGGGCATGAAGCTTTCTTT
CDR3 protein: CASGNRGHEAFF
J gene: TRBJ1-1
D gene: TRBD1
clone size: NA
V gene: TRBV9

CDR3 DNA: TGTGCTAGTGGTTTTAGGGGCGGCCGTATGAACACTGAAGCTTTCTTT
CDR3 protein: CASGFRGGRMNTEAFF
J gene: TRBJ1-1
D gene: NA
clone size: NA
V gene: TRBV12-5

CDR3 DNA: TGCGCCAGCAGCTGGAACACCGGGGAGCTGTTTTTT
CDR3 protein: CASSWNTGELFF
J gene: TRBJ2-2
D gene: NA
clone size: NA
V gene: TRBV5-1

CDR3 DNA: TGTGCCAGCAGCCAGGGTCTCGGACAGGGGAATAATGAGCAGTTCTTC
CDR3 protein: CASSQGLGQGNNEQFF
J gene: TRBJ2-1
D gene: TRBD1
clone size: NA
V gene: TRBV5-4

CDR3 DNA: TGTGCCACCAGCAGAGCAGGACGGAACTATGGCTACACCTTC
CDR3 protein: CATSRAGRNYGYTF
J gene: TRBJ1-2
D gene: NA
clone size: NA
V gene: TRBV15

CDR3 DNA: TGTGCCAGCAGCTTGGTGGCAGGAGCTAACACCGGGGAGCTGTTTTTT
CDR3 protein: CASSLVAGANTGELFF
J gene: TRBJ2-2
D gene: NA
clone size: NA
V gene: TRBV5-7

CDR3 DNA: TGTGCCAGCAGGAATTTACGAGGGTGGGGTGAGCAGTACTTC
CDR3 protein: CASRNLRGWGEQYF
J gene: TRBJ2-7
D gene: NA
clone size: NA
V gene: TRBV27

CDR3 DNA: TGTGCCAGCAGCTTGCACCGAATGACAGTTAAGAACACTGAAGCTTTCTTT
CDR3 protein: CASSLHRMTVKNTEAFF
J gene: TRBJ1-1
D gene: NA
clone size: NA
V gene: TRBV5-6

CDR3 DNA: TGTGCCAGCAGCTCCCTCAGGGTTAAGAACACTGAAGCTTTCTTT
CDR3 protein: CASSSLRVKNTEAFF
J gene: TRBJ1-1
D gene: NA
clone size: NA
V gene: TRBV7-9

CDR3 DNA: TGTGCCAGCAGCTTAGAAGCCGCCCACGGGGAAAAACTGTTTTTT
CDR3 protein: CASSLEAAHGEKLFF
J gene: TRBJ1-4
D gene: NA
clone size: NA
V gene: TRBV7-6

CDR3 DNA: TGTGCCAGCAGCCGGACAGCGGGGGCTTCCTACGAGCAGTACTTC
CDR3 protein: CASSRTAGASYEQYF
J gene: TRBJ2-7
D gene: TRBD2
clone size: few
V gene: TRBV6-5